The table lists the clone carrying this TCR beta chain with a few counts. The data derive from a study of control samples from healthy donors and cancer patients. Trimming cost V 3 bases and J 6 bases, with 17 bases left between them. Germline CDR1 LGHDT, CDR2 YNNKEL (reference sequence). The CDR3 runs 16 residues. Profiled with immunoSEQ multiplex PCR; TCRdb holds only in-frame clones, not every one. The data hold some 67,000 clones, with more than 75% observed a single time. This sequence was found in a woman aged 45-65 years with head and neck cancer. The V gene is TRBV3-1 (or the pseudogene TRBV3-2), the J gene TRBJ2-2, with D possibly matching TRBD2 (6 bases). The sample was PBMCs. CDR3 amino acids: CASSQSGTRRPGELFF. CDR3 DNA: TGTGCCAGCAGCCAGTCCGGGACTCGGAGGCCCGGGGAGCTGTTTTTT.